In this sample, the clone carrying this TCR beta chain turned up a few times. Other DNA sequences from this sample encode an identical CDR3 as well. This entry belongs to a study of blood T cell repertoires in COVID-19. Turning to the study itself: From the United States, Italy and Spain came samples of acute and convalescent COVID-19. T cells, B-cell-depleted T cells, or PBMCs supplied cDNA or gDNA.

Losses at the gene ends were 3 bases for V and 2 bases for J; bases not matched to a gene: 2. Germline V gene data show CDR1 as GTSNPN and CDR2 as SVGIG (reference sequence). This CDR3 has 13 residues. The authors' processing: For nucleated cells, counts were estimated from reference gene primer amplification. Sequencing was performed with immunoSEQ multiplex PCR; in TCRdb, only in-frame clones are kept and a portion is missing. V and J calls and clone size follow that table, whereas D and trimming were derived from the DNA. The data contain about 400,000 clones, about 87% of them seen just once; the ten biggest clones take up approximately 2.9%.

This receptor was taken from a human donor in a cohort sampled during active COVID-19. Sequenced input: peripheral blood. V and J are TRBV30 and TRBJ2-7, with 9 positions matching TRBD1. The CDR3 DNA is TGTGCCTGGAGCCGGGACAGGGCCTACGAGCAGTACTTC. As protein: CAWSRDRAYEQYF.